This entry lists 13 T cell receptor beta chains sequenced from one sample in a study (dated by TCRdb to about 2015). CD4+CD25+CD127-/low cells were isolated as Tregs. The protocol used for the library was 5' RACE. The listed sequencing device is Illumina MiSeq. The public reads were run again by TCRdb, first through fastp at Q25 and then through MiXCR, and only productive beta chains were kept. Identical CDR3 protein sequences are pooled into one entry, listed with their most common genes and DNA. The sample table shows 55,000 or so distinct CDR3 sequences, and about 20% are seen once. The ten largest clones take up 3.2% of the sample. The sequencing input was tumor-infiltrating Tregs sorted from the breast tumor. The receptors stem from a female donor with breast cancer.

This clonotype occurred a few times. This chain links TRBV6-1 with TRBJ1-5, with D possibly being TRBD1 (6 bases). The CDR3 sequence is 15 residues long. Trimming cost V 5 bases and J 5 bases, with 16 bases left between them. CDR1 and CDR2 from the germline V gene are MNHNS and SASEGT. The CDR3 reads CASSSRDTADQPQHF. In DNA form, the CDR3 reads TGTGCCAGCAGTAGCCGGGACACGGCGGATCAGCCCCAGCATTTT.

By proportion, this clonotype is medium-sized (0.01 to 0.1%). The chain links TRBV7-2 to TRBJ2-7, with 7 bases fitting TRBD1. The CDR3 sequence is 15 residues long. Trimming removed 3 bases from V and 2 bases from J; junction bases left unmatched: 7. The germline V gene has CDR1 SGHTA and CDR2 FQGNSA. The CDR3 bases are TGTGCCAGCAGCTTCTTATCCGGGACAGCCTACGAGCAGTACTTC. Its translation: CASSFLSGTAYEQYF.

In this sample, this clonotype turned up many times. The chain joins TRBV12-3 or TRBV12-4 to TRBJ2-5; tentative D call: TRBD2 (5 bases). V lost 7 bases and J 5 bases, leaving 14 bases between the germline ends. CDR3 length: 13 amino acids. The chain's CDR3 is CASTLLGGETQYF. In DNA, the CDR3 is TGTGCCAGCACCCTTTTGGGCGGGGAGACCCAGTACTTC.

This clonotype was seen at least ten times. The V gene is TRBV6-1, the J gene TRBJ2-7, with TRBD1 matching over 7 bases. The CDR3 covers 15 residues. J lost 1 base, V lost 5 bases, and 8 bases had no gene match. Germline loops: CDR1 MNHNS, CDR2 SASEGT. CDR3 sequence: CASSIDRVGSYEQYF. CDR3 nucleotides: TGTGCCAGCAGTATCGACAGGGTGGGGTCCTACGAGCAGTACTTC.

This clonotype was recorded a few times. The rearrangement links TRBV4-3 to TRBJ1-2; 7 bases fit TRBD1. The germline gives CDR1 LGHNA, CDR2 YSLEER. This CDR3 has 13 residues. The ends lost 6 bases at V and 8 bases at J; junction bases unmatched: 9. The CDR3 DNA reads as TGCGCCAGCAGTCCGGGACAGCGGGGAGGCTACACCTTC. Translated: CASSPGQRGGYTF.

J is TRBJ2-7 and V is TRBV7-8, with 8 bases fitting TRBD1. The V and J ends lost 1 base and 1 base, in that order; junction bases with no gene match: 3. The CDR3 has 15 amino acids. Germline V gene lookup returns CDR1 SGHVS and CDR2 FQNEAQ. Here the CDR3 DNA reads TGTGCCAGCAGCTTAGAGCAGGGGGCTTCCTACGAGCAGTACTTC. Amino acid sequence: CASSLEQGASYEQYF.

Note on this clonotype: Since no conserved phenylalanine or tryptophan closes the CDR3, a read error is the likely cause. The CDR3 DNA sequence: TGTGCCAGCAGCCCTGGACTATCGGCAGATACGCAGTATTGT. Its translation: CASSPGLSADTQYC. V usage is TRBV7-3 and J usage is TRBJ2-3; possible D gene TRBD2, 6 bases. The V and J ends lost 5 bases and 4 bases respectively, with 13 bases between them. The CDR3 consists of 14 residues. The germline gives CDR1 SGHTA, CDR2 FQGTGA.

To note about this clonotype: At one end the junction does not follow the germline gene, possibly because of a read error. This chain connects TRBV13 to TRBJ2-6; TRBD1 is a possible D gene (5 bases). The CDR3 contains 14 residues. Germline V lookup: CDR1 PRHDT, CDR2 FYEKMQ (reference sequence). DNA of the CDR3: TGTGCCAGCAGCTTTCGATCTGGGGCCAGCGTCCTGACTTTC. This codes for CASSFRSGASVLTF.

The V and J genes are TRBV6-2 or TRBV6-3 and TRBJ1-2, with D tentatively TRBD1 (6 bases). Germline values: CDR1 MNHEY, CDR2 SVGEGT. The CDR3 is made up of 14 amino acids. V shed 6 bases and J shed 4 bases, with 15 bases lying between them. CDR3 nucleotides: TGTGCCAGCAGCCGAGCCGGGACACGCTATGGCTACACCTTC. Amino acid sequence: CASSRAGTRYGYTF.

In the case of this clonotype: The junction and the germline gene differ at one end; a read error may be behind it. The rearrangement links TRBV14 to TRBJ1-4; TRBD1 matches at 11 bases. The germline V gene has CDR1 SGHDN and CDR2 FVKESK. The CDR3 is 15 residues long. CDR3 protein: CASNQHGTGGERLFF. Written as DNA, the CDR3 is TGTGCCAGCAACCAACACGGGACAGGGGGTGAAAGACTGTTTTTT.

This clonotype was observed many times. The CDR3 loop reads CASRRDSQETQYF. The CDR3 DNA is TGCGCCAGCAGGAGAGACTCCCAAGAGACCCAGTACTTC. The chain combines TRBV5-1 with TRBJ2-5; D not resolved. The CDR3 sequence is 13 residues long. CDR1 is SGHRS and CDR2 is YFSETQ in the germline V gene. Trimming cost V 5 bases and J 1 base, with 9 bases left between them.

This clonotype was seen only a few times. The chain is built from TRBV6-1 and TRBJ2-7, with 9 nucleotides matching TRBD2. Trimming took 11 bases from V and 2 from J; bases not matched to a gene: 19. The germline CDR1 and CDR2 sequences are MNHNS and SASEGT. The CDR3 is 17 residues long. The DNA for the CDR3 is TGTGCCTGCATCCCTCCCCCTGGCGGGAGGGCCCCCTACGAGCAGTACTTC. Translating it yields CACIPPPGGRAPYEQYF.

The CDR3 DNA follows: TGCGCCAGCAGCCGGGCAGGGCTGCTCAGCAATCAGCCCCAGCATTTT. Protein product: CASSRAGLLSNQPQHF. The genes are TRBV4-1 and TRBJ1-5; tentatively, D is TRBD1 (5 bases). Trimming took 4 bases from V and 1 from J, leaving 14 bases between them. The germline CDR1 and CDR2 sequences are MGHRA and YSYEKL. This CDR3 is 16 amino acids long.